This TCR beta chain was captured by sequencing in a study of regulatory T cells in long-lasting Graves disease. Time point given: newly diagnosed GD, antithyroid drugs for less than 3 months. PBMCs were the source of the RNA used for TCR sequencing. The TCR beta library used iRepertoire HTBI primers with Arm-PCR amplification of CDR3. TCRdb re-called the multiplex PCR reads with MiXCR, one entry per CDR3 protein. The table has roughly 500,000 distinct CDR3 sequences, 13% seen once. The germline gives CDR1 GTSNPN, CDR2 SVGIG (reference sequence). The V end lost 0 bases, the J end lost 3 bases, and 9 bases lay between the germline ends. The CDR3 length is 14 residues. This sample also appeared in a second study, on T cells in Graves' hyperthyroidism and ophthalmopathy.

The sequence came from a man aged 30 to 39 with Graves disease. Here the sequenced sample was peripheral blood mononuclear cells (PBMCs), taken at new diagnosis, from a patient treated with antithyroid drugs. The rearrangement joins TRBV30 to TRBJ1-3, with D uncertain. The CDR3 reads CAWSVGRVGNTIYF. The CDR3, as DNA: TGTGCCTGGAGTGTGGGAAGGGTTGGAAACACCATATATTTT.